This TCR beta chain was found in a study of identical twins. Whole-study results and caveats: For cord blood, abundant beta clonotypes had fewer insertions, unlike memory repertoires, which showed none.

The germline CDR1 and CDR2 sequences are SGHRS and YFSETQ. The V end was cut by 10 bases, the J end by 5 bases, with 17 bases between. The CDR3 is 13 amino acids. cDNA molecules carried unique molecular identifiers, and template switching added a universal primer site. Via MiXCR, TCRdb re-called the 5' RACE reads, giving one row per CDR3 protein. Altogether just under 650,000 distinct CDR3 sequences are present, around 7.4% being singletons, with the ten largest covering roughly 1.6%. At least ten counts were recorded for this clonotype. Its antigen is as yet unknown. These data were likewise used in another study, on yellow fever vaccine responses in identical twins. According to that study: Twin vaccine T cell responses reportedly seemed partly convergent, partly personalized.

This clonotype was sampled from a woman aged 18-29 years in good health. The sample was PBMCs. The V and J genes are TRBV5-1 and TRBJ2-3; D perhaps matches TRBD2 (6 bases). The CDR3 DNA reads as TGCGCCGGACGGGAGCCTGGAGGAGATACGCAGTATTTT. Translating it yields CAGREPGGDTQYF.